This T cell receptor beta chain comes out of a study of blood T cell repertoires in COVID-19. The wider study: Sites across the United States, Italy and Spain contributed samples from acute and convalescent COVID-19. From T cells, B-cell-depleted T cells, or PBMCs came the material, which was cDNA or gDNA.

Losses at the gene ends were 6 bases for V and 0 bases for J; bases not matched to a gene: 4. The CDR3 spans 14 residues. Germline values: CDR1 MNHEY, CDR2 SMNVEV (reference sequence). Per the original methods: Reference gene primer amplification gave estimated nucleated cell counts. Here immunoSEQ multiplex PCR was the method, and the copy in TCRdb shows in-frame clones only, minus some. V and J calls and clone size follow that table, whereas D and trimming were derived from the DNA. The sample has approximately 300,000 clones; just under 85% are singletons. The chain carries TRBV27 and TRBJ1-1, with 7 bases that match TRBD1. Sequenced input: peripheral blood. This receptor was identified in a woman aged 45-65 years with active or convalescent COVID-19. The CDR3 DNA reads TGTGCCAGCAGGGGACAGTCCTTGAACACTGAAGCTTTCTTT. Amino acids: CASRGQSLNTEAFF.